This T cell receptor beta chain originates from a study of PD-L1 blockade in urothelial cancer. Study details: A median approximately 150,000 T cells were found in blood samples.

Time point denoted: pretreatment peripheral blood. TCRdb's copy holds only in-frame clones and misses some; the assay was immunoSEQ multiplex PCR. This sample has about 95,000 clones, with around nine tenths found just once. Germline CDR1 SGHVS, CDR2 FQNEAQ. Trimming at V came to 5 bases and at J to 0 bases, leaving 10 bases not matched to a gene. The CDR3 spans 18 residues. This specimen was PBMCs, taken around atezolizumab (anti-PD-L1) treatment. The chain combines TRBV7-8 with TRBJ2-7; 13 positions match TRBD2. The origin of this receptor is a man in his fifties or sixties with urothelial cancer. The CDR3 reads CASSPGLAGALSSYEQYF. The DNA for the CDR3 is TGTGCCAGCAGCCCAGGACTAGCGGGGGCTCTAAGCTCCTACGAGCAGTACTTC.